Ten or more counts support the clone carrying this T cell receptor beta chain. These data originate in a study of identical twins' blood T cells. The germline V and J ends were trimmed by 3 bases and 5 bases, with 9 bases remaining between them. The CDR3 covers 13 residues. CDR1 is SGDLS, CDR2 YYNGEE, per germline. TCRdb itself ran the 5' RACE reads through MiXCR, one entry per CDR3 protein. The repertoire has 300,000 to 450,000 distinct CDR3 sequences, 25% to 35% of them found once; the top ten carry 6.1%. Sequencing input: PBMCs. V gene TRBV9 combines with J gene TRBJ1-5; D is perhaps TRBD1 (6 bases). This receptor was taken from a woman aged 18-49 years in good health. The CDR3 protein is CASSGRTDQPQHF. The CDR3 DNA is TGTGCCAGCAGCGGACGGACAGATCAGCCCCAGCATTTT.